Following are 11 T cell receptor beta chains from one sample sequenced in a study of CD8+ T cells in alopecia areata. Regarding treatment: oral pan-JAK inhibitor, 5-10 mg twice daily. Following extraction, RNA underwent reverse transcription to cDNA, which served as the sequencing template. Generated by immunoSEQ multiplex PCR, the TCRdb table keeps only in-frame clones and is missing some. Of about 190,000 clones in the sample, 50% to 70% were seen once. This sample comprised CD4+ T cells sorted from blood, obtained between weeks 49 and 50, from a patient treated with tofacitinib. These receptors were collected from a human donor with alopecia areata.

CDR3 bases: TGTGCCATCAGGGGGCCTGGGGCCAACGTCCTGACTTTC. Translation gives CAIRGPGANVLTF. The chain carries TRBV6-5 and TRBJ2-6, with 8 nucleotides matching TRBD1. Looked up from germline, CDR1 is MNHEY and CDR2 is SVGAGI. The CDR3 contains 13 residues. Trimming removed 10 bases from V and 2 bases from J; junction bases left unmatched: 1.

V gene TRBV4-1 combines with J gene TRBJ1-2; TRBD1 is a possible D gene (5 bases). The CDR3 length is 15 residues. V lost 1 base, J lost 6 bases, and 15 bases lay in between. From germline, CDR1 is MGHRA and CDR2 YSYEKL. The CDR3, as DNA: TGCGCCAGCAGCCAAGCTGGAGGTGTGGGGGATGGCTACACCTTC. This encodes CASSQAGGVGDGYTF.

The chain employs TRBV29-1 and TRBJ1-5, with D possibly matching TRBD1 (6 bases). Trimming pared 5 bases from V and 8 bases from J, leaving 16 bases between. CDR3 length: 13 amino acids. CDR1 SQVTM and CDR2 ANQGSEA come from the germline V gene. The CDR3 DNA reads as TGCAGCGTTACGACAGGAGAGAGGAAGCCCCAGCATTTT. Its protein product is CSVTTGERKPQHF.

This chain joins TRBV2 and TRBJ2-4, with TRBD2 as a possible D gene (6 bases). The CDR3 has 15 residues. V lost 4 bases, J lost 4 bases, and 14 bases lay in between. Germline values: CDR1 SNHLY, CDR2 FYNNEI. CDR3 DNA: TGTGCCAGCAGTGTAGTCGGGACTGATAAAAACATTCAGTACTTC. Amino acid sequence: CASSVVGTDKNIQYF.

This chain joins TRBV9 and TRBJ2-5, with D possibly being TRBD1 (5 bases). This CDR3 comprises 13 residues. The V end was cut by 3 bases, the J end by 4 bases, with 10 bases between. Per germline, CDR1 SGDLS and CDR2 YYNGEE. The chain's CDR3 is CASSARGGETQYF. DNA of the CDR3: TGTGCCAGCAGCGCAAGGGGTGGAGAGACCCAGTACTTC.

The rearrangement uses TRBV2 and TRBJ1-2; TRBD1 might be the D (5 bases). CDR1 SNHLY and CDR2 FYNNEI come from the germline V gene. This CDR3 region has 15 residues. V lost 4 bases and J 4 bases, leaving 16 bases between the germline ends. The CDR3 nucleotides are TGTGCCAGCAGTGTTCCTCCAGGGTTCGGCTATGGCTACACCTTC. Residues: CASSVPPGFGYGYTF. The whole variable domain, remainder taken from reference TRBV2 and TRBJ1-2, is EPEVTQTPSHQVTQMGQEVILRCVPISNHLYFYWYRQILGQKVEFLVSFYNNEISEKSEIFDDQFSVERPDGSNFTLKIRSTKLEDSAMYFCASSVPPGFGYGYTFGSGTRLTVV.

V is TRBV29-1 and J is TRBJ2-4; 7 nucleotides align to TRBD2. From germline, CDR1 is SQVTM and CDR2 ANQGSEA. The CDR3 runs 12 residues. V shed 6 bases and J 9 bases; nucleotides not matched to a gene: 8. This CDR3 is CSVERGEGIQYF. CDR3 coding DNA: TGCAGCGTCGAACGGGGGGAGGGCATTCAGTACTTC. Complete variable domain (other parts from reference TRBV29-1 and TRBJ2-4): SAVISQKPSRDICQRGTSLTIQCQVDSQVTMMFWYRQQPGQSLTLIATANQGSEATYESGFVIDKFPISRPNLTFSTLTVSNMSPEDSSIYLCSVERGEGIQYFGAGTRLSVL.

The table lists this clone with a count of one. The chain couples TRBV4-3 to TRBJ1-2; perhaps TRBD1 as D (6 bases). Germline lookup yields CDR1 LGHNA and CDR2 YSLEER. Trimming took 3 bases from V and 2 from J, leaving 16 bases between them. The CDR3 spans 16 residues. The CDR3 DNA sequence: TGCGCCAGCAGCCATCACGCAGGTACAGGGAACTATGGCTACACCTTC. This sequence encodes CASSHHAGTGNYGYTF.

This rearrangement joins TRBV6-6 to TRBJ1-2; weak D call: TRBD1 (5 bases). Germline assignment: CDR1 MNHNY and CDR2 SVGAGI (reference sequence). Trimming stripped 2 bases from V and 4 bases from J, with 17 bases between. This CDR3 region has 16 residues. CDR3 nucleotide sequence: TGTGCCAGCAGTTACATACCTCCTGACAGTGTCTATGGCTACACCTTC. Its translation: CASSYIPPDSVYGYTF.

This chain connects TRBV27 to TRBJ1-6; D might be TRBD1 (6 bases). Per the germline V gene, CDR1 is MNHEY and CDR2 is SMNVEV (reference sequence). Deletions cut 6 bases from V and 7 bases from J, with 13 bases between. CDR3 length: 14 residues. CDR3 amino acids: CASRNTGQNSPLHF. CDR3 bases: TGTGCCAGCAGGAATACAGGGCAGAATTCACCCCTCCACTTT.

The V gene is TRBV29-1, the J gene TRBJ2-5; perhaps D is TRBD1 or TRBD2 (5 bases each). Germline CDR1 reads SQVTM; CDR2 reads ANQGSEA. V lost 3 bases and J lost 0, with 8 bases in between. The CDR3 has 13 residues. CDR3 DNA: TGCAGCGTTGATGGGGGTAACCAAGAGACCCAGTACTTC. It yields the protein CSVDGGNQETQYF.